This TCR beta chain was found in a study of blood T cell repertoires in COVID-19. Whole-study context: Nucleic acid was either cDNA or gDNA, and it came from T cells, B-cell-depleted T cells, or PBMCs.

Participants' own reports of clinical history determined their cohort assignment. The J segment lost 4 bases and the V segment lost 9 bases, leaving 2 bases of the junction unmatched. CDR3 length equals 13 residues. CDR1 MGHRA and CDR2 YSYEKL come from the germline V gene. Clones were sequenced by immunoSEQ multiplex PCR, and TCRdb holds only the in-frame ones, with some missing. Of more than 200,000 clones detected, roughly 88% appear once; the ten largest clones hold roughly 3.7%. Sequenced: PBMCs or T cells enriched from blood (not recorded which). The chain joins TRBV4-1 to TRBJ2-1, with TRBD2 matching 11 bases. The source of this sequence is a woman aged 25 to 39 who had been exposed to COVID-19. As DNA, the CDR3 is TGCGCCAGTAGACTAGCGGGATACAATGAGCAGTTCTTC. This gives the protein CASRLAGYNEQFF.